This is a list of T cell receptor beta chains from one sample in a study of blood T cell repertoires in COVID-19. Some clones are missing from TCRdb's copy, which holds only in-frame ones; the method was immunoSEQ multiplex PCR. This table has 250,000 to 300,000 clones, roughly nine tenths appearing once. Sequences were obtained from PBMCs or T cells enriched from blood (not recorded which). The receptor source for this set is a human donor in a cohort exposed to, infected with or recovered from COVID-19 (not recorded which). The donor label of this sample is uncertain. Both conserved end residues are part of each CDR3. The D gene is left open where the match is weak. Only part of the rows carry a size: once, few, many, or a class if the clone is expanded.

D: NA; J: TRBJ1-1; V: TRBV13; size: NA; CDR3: CASSRAGPTEAFF; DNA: TGTGCCAGCAGCCGGGCGGGTCCCACTGAAGCTTTCTTT
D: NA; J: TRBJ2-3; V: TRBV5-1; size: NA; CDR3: CASAVSGSTDTQYF; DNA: TGCGCCAGCGCCGTTAGCGGTAGCACAGATACGCAGTATTTT
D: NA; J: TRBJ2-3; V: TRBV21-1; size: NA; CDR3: CASSKALDSGVGTDTQYF; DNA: TGTGCCAGCAGCAAAGCGCTAGACAGCGGGGTGGGTACAGATACGCAGTATTTT
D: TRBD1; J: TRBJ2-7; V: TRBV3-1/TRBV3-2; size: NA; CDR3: CASSQEDRGYEQYF; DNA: TGTGCCAGCAGCCAAGAAGACAGGGGTTACGAGCAGTACTTC
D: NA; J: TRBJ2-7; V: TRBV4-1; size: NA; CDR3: CASSSRGEQYF; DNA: TGCGCCAGCAGCTCACGGGGCGAGCAGTACTTC
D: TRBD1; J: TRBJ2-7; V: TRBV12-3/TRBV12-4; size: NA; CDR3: CASSPGGSYEQYF; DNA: TGTGCCAGCAGTCCAGGGGGTTCCTACGAGCAGTACTTC
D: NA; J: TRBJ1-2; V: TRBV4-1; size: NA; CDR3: CASSQPGTNYGYTF; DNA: TGCGCCAGCAGCCAACCGGGTACTAACTATGGCTACACCTTC
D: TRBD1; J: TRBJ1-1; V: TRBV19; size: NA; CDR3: CASSMGQGYTEAFF; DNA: TGTGCCAGTAGTATGGGACAGGGATACACTGAAGCTTTCTTT
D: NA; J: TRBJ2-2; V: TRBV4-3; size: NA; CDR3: CASSQGPQGNTGELFF; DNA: TGCGCCAGCAGCCAAGGTCCCCAGGGGAACACCGGGGAGCTGTTTTTT
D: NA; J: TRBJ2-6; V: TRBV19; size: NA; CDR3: CASIKGVAGANVLTF; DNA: TGTGCCAGTATCAAAGGGGTAGCTGGGGCCAACGTCCTGACTTTC
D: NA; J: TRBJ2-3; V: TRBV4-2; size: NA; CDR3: CASSQDRGGPLGADTQYF; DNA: TGTGCCAGCAGCCAAGACAGGGGCGGACCGTTGGGGGCAGATACGCAGTATTTT
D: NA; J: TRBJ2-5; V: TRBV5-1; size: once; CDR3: CASSLGKETQYF; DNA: TGCGCCAGCAGCTTGGGTAAAGAGACCCAGTACTTC
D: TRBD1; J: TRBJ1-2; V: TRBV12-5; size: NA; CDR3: CASGLQGQANYGYTF; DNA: TGTGCTAGTGGTTTGCAGGGACAGGCCAACTATGGCTACACCTTC
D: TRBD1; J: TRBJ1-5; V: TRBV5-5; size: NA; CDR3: CATRQGLWQPQHF; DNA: TGTGCCACCAGACAGGGATTATGGCAGCCCCAGCATTTT
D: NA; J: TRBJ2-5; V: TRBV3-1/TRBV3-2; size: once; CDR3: CASTSLGAGYQETQYF; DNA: TGTGCCAGCACCTCGCTAGGAGCGGGTTATCAAGAGACCCAGTACTTC
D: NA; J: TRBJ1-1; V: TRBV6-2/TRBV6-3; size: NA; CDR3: CASSYLTFAEAFF; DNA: TGTGCCAGCAGTTACCTGACTTTCGCTGAAGCTTTCTTT
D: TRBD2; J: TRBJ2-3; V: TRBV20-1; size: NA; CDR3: CSAATGGTQYF; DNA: TGCAGTGCTGCTACCGGGGGGACGCAGTATTTT
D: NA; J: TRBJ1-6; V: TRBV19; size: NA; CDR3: CASSNPARGSLRSRSPLHF; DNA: TGTGCCAGTAGTAACCCGGCCCGGGGATCTTTGAGGTCGAGGTCACCCCTCCACTTT
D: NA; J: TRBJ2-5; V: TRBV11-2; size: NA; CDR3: CASSLGAGRPETQYF; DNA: TGTGCCAGCAGCTTAGGTGCAGGGCGCCCAGAGACCCAGTACTTC
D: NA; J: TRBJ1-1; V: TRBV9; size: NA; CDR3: CASSAYGDTEAFF; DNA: TGTGCCAGCAGCGCGTACGGGGACACTGAAGCTTTCTTT
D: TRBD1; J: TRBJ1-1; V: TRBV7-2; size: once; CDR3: CASRLGQGSTEAFF; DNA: TGTGCCAGCAGGCTCGGACAGGGGTCCACTGAAGCTTTCTTT